This TCR beta chain was profiled in a study of radiotherapy plus CTLA-4 blockade in lung cancer (dated by TCRdb to 2016 to 2018). Regarding the research as a whole: Objective responses were observed in 15% to 20% of enrolled patients, and disease control was achieved in around 28%. General study outcomes and caveats: After treatment with radiotherapy and ipilimumab, TCR clones that came from tumors expanded in the peripheral blood. The strongest predictors of response were reported to be early dynamic shifts in blood T cell clones along with a rise in serum interferon-beta following radiation.

Library generation was performed with the immunoSEQ multiplex PCR assay. Drawn from immuneACCESS, this table holds only the in-frame rearrangements with V and J called that TCRdb kept. Clones are partly lost; checked studies trace under half to an unresolved V gene and leave the rest unexplained. In this sample the table shows roughly 85,000 clones, more than 85% of which occur a single time. The top ten clones comprise over 15% of the sample. Points on this clone: This clone's antigen is unknown. No much larger clone is present one base from it, and per-base qualities are unavailable.

Relative to germline, V is 4 bases shorter and J is 2 bases shorter, with 8 bases between their ends. The CDR3 spans 13 residues, from the cysteine through the phenylalanine. The entry retains the CDR3 DNA only, 39 bases that are in frame from base 1. CDR1 and CDR2 (MNHEY, SVGAGI) derive from the germline V gene. Focal radiation therapy combined with CTLA-4 blockade (ipilimumab) was tested in patients with chemo-refractory metastatic non-small-cell lung cancer. The sequence is built from TRBV6-5 and TRBJ1-2, with TRBD1 as a weak D call on 5 bases. The receptor was derived from a human donor with non-small cell lung cancer that progressed on radiotherapy plus ipilimumab. Here the sequenced sample was peripheral blood, taken from a patient treated with radiotherapy plus ipilimumab. The encoded CDR3 is CASSSQVNYGYTF. The DNA sequence is given as TGTGCCAGCAGTTCACAGGTGAACTATGGCTACACCTTC.